The T cell receptor (beta chain) described here comes from a study of CD8 T cells in Susac syndrome. Study results and limitations: The study acknowledged a relatively small number of individuals in its TCR sequencing and HLA analysis.

The CDR3 consists of 15 residues. The V and J ends lost 4 bases and 5 bases, in that order; junction bases with no gene match: 10. Regarding this clonotype: Its antigen is still unknown.

The TEMRA cells underwent FACS enrichment, while the CD8+ and CD4+ T cells underwent negative isolation. Random hexamers primed reverse transcription of about 0.5 to 1 ug RNA. immunoSEQ multiplex PCR amplified TCR beta CDR3 across 54 Vbeta, 13 Jbeta. TCRdb reprocessed the immunoSEQ multiplex PCR reads with MiXCR, giving one entry per CDR3 protein. The table lists about 210,000 distinct CDR3 sequences, approximately 95% of them singletons, with 0.085% to 0.095% in the top ten. The source of this sequence is a human donor with multiple sclerosis. Sequencing was performed on CD4+ T cells from PBMCs. The chain carries TRBV12-3 or TRBV12-4 and TRBJ2-7; 8 bases agree with TRBD1. The CDR3 bases are TGTGCCAGCAGTTCCTCGACAGGGGCGGTGAACGAGCAGTACTTC. Encoded protein: CASSSSTGAVNEQYF.